The clone carrying this TCR beta chain was picked up a small number of times. The antigen remains undetermined. Germline V gene sequence: CDR1 PRHDT, CDR2 FYEKMQ (reference sequence). The CDR3 is made up of 14 amino acids. V lost 5 bases and J 1 base, leaving 11 bases between the germline ends. TCRdb redid the calling of the 5' RACE reads with MiXCR, one entry per CDR3 protein. This table holds 250,000 to 350,000 distinct CDR3 sequences, approximately 8% found once. This record comes from a study of identical twins. Study observations and caveats: Twins shared beta out-of-frame sequences in excess, but this excess was weaker. Interpretation of the results relied on cross-sectional statistical analysis and not on following the same donors.

This same sample was also taken into another study, of yellow fever vaccine responses in identical twins.

What was sequenced was memory (CD45RO+) T cells sorted from blood. V and J are TRBV13 and TRBJ1-1; D uncertain. The clonotype was recovered from a woman aged 18-29 years in good health. DNA for the CDR3: TGTGCCAGCAGCCCCTTGAGGGAGAACACTGAAGCTTTCTTT. It translates to CASSPLRENTEAFF. The whole variable domain, filled in from reference TRBV13 and TRBJ1-1, reads AAGVIQSPRHLIKEKRETATLKCYPIPRHDTVYWYQQGPGQDPQFLISFYEKMQSDKGSIPDRFSAQQFSDYHSELNMSSLELGDSALYFCASSPLRENTEAFFGQGTRLTVV.